Listed here are 10 T cell receptor beta chains from one sample, sequenced in a study of blood T cells in healthy people across ages. Sample-barcoded 5' priming and a J-beta primer mix drove a second PCR of 7 to 11 cycles. MiXCR, run by TCRdb on the 5' RACE reads, gives a single entry per CDR3 protein. The sample comprises about 800,000 distinct CDR3 sequences, more than 20% of which are singletons, and 3% to 4.5% rests with the top ten. This same sample was also taken into another study, of T cells of mothers and their children.

Sequenced material: blood. The receptors come from a boy aged 5-17 years in good health.

Many counts were recorded for this clonotype. This chain connects TRBV2 to TRBJ2-7; D not certain. This CDR3 comprises 15 residues. V was pared by 4 bases and J by 1 base, with 14 bases between. From germline, CDR1 is SNHLY and CDR2 FYNNEI. CDR3: CASSVGLFGSYEQYF. The DNA for the CDR3 is TGTGCCAGCAGTGTTGGCCTCTTCGGGTCCTACGAGCAGTACTTC.

This clonotype turned up a few times. The rearrangement joins TRBV5-1 to TRBJ1-2, with a weak D call TRBD1 (6 bases). CDR1 and CDR2 from the germline V gene are SGHRS and YFSETQ. CDR3 length: 15 residues. V was shortened by 0 bases and J by 3 bases, with 12 bases between the two germline ends. CDR3 DNA sequence: TGCGCCAGCAGCTTGGAGCCGGGACAATACTATGGCTACACCTTC. It specifies CASSLEPGQYYGYTF. Variable domain in full (rest from reference TRBV5-1 and TRBJ1-2): KAGVTQTPRYLIKTRGQQVTLSCSPISGHRSVSWYQQTPGQGLQFLFEYFSETQRNKGNFPGRFSGRQFSNSRSEMNVSTLELGDSALYLCASSLEPGQYYGYTFGSGTRLTVV.

This rearrangement joins TRBV25-1 to TRBJ2-1; D not resolved. The CDR3 totals 15 residues. The germline gives CDR1 MGHDK, CDR2 SYGVNS. Between the trimmed V and J ends, which lost 3 bases and 6 bases, there was a span of 15 bases. The CDR3 DNA sequence: TGTGCCAGCAGTGAGGTTGGGCGGTTAAGCAATGAGCAGTTCTTC. The encoded protein is CASSEVGRLSNEQFF. Based on the CDR3 plus reference TRBV25-1 and TRBJ2-1, the full variable domain is EADIYQTPRYLVIGTGKKITLECSQTMGHDKMYWYQQDPGMELHLIHYSYGVNSTEKGDLSSESTVSRIRTEHFPLTLESARPSHTSQYLCASSEVGRLSNEQFFGPGTRLTVL.

This chain connects TRBV9 to TRBJ2-1; 8 nucleotides align to TRBD2. Germline V lookup: CDR1 SGDLS, CDR2 YYNGEE. The CDR3 runs 15 residues. Trimming removed 2 bases from V and 6 bases from J; junction bases left unmatched: 7. CDR3 DNA: TGTGCCAGCAGCGTCTCACGGGGGGGCGTCAATGAGCAGTTCTTC. Protein: CASSVSRGGVNEQFF.

This clonotype appeared a few times. The CDR3 spells CASPTGTGLYEQYF. The CDR3 nucleotides are TGTGCCAGCCCGACCGGGACAGGATTATACGAGCAGTACTTC. The chain uses TRBV21-1 and TRBJ2-7; the D call TRBD1 from the table was never checked on the DNA. TRBV21-1 is tagged as a pseudogene. This CDR3 is 14 amino acids long.

The chain combines TRBV20-1 with TRBJ2-1; D remains unclear. The ends were cut back, 3 bases at V and 0 bases at J, with 21 bases in the middle. This CDR3 is 18 amino acids long. Germline assignment: CDR1 DFQATT and CDR2 SNEGSKA (reference sequence). CDR3 amino acids: CSARDLRRGLSSYNEQFF. The CDR3 bases are TGCAGTGCTAGGGATCTTAGGCGAGGATTAAGCTCCTACAATGAGCAGTTCTTC.

The V call is TRBV4-3, the J call TRBJ1-4; no clear D. The V end was cut by 0 bases, the J end by 8 bases, with 7 bases between. The germline gives CDR1 LGHNA, CDR2 YSLEER. CDR3 length: 13 residues. The CDR3 reads CASSQENPEKLFF. In DNA, the CDR3 is TGCGCCAGCAGCCAAGAAAACCCAGAAAAACTGTTTTTT.

This clonotype was counted only a few times. The rearrangement links TRBV10-3 to TRBJ1-2; 10 nucleotides agree with TRBD1. This CDR3 has 14 amino acids. Per germline, CDR1 ENHRY and CDR2 SYGVKD. Trimming took 10 bases from V and 6 from J; bases not matched to a gene: 11. This CDR3 is CANSLTGGKDGYTF. In DNA, the CDR3 is TGTGCCAACAGCCTGACAGGGGGCAAGGATGGCTACACCTTC.

This chain joins TRBV7-2 and TRBJ1-1; TRBD1 aligns across 10 bases. The length of the CDR3 is 16 residues. The V gene's germline CDR1 is SGHTA and CDR2 FQGNSA. With V trimmed by 5 bases and J by 0 bases, 6 bases remained unmatched. CDR3: CASSPGTGAVNTEAFF. The DNA of the CDR3 is TGTGCCAGCAGCCCAGGGACAGGGGCAGTGAACACTGAAGCTTTCTTT. Full variable domain (outside the CDR3, taken from reference TRBV7-2 and TRBJ1-1): GAGVSQSPSNKVTEKGKDVELRCDPISGHTALYWYRQSLGQGLEFLIYFQGNSAPDKSGLPSDRFSAERTGGSVSTLTIQRTQQEDSAVYLCASSPGTGAVNTEAFFGQGTRLTVV.

About this clonotype itself: One end of the junction varies from germline; a read error may be responsible. The V and J genes are TRBV4-2 and TRBJ1-2; possibly TRBD1 for D (6 bases). The CDR3 has 10 residues. CDR1 LGHNA and CDR2 YNFKEQ come from the germline V gene. The CDR3: CASSLLKTGF. The CDR3 DNA reads as TGTGCCAGCAGCCTCCTTAAGACAGGCTTC.